This note documents a single T cell receptor (beta chain) sequence. Germline and junction disagree at one end, which may indicate a read error. This record comes from a study of T-cell memory formation after mild COVID-19. Across the study: Most TCR clusters belonged to a single donor.

CDR1 LNHDA and CDR2 SQIVND come from the germline V gene (reference sequence). The CDR3 is 11 residues long. A single record per CDR3 protein comes from TCRdb applying MiXCR to the 5' RACE reads. The sample lists fewer than 650,000 distinct CDR3 sequences, around 16% seen once, with just over 8% in the top ten. The chain links TRBV19 to TRBJ2-3; 15 bases fit TRBD2. This sequence originates from an adult woman who had mild COVID-19 (a few samples of this study predate the infection). Cell type and time point are not known. The sequenced material came from PBMCs or a T cell subset sorted from them (not recorded which). The CDR3 loop reads CASIGTSGRSF. The CDR3 bases are TGTGCCAGTATCGGGACTAGCGGGAGGTCCTTT.